This T cell receptor beta chain originates from a study of regulatory T cells in long-lasting Graves disease. Study information: Those with persistent Graves' disease had received antithyroid drugs for over 5 years with positive TSH receptor antibodies.

The CDR3 is made up of 12 amino acids. Trimming removed 1 base from V and 7 bases from J, with 7 bases in between. Time point meaning: persistent/refractory GD, antithyroid drugs over 5 years with positive TRAb. After RNA was extracted from PBMCs, the TCR library was made from it. Blood from the periphery, nine milliliters in all, was drawn into EDTA tubes. Study-wide points: New patients shared about a thousand public clonotypes, fewer than the roughly 2,600 shared by persistent patients. Reduced TCR diversity was observed in persistent Graves' patients versus newly diagnosed patients.

Assembly of TCR beta libraries relied on iRepertoire HTBI primers together with Arm-PCR of CDR3 regions. Via MiXCR, TCRdb re-called the multiplex PCR reads, giving one row per CDR3 protein. The sample carries 650,000 to 850,000 distinct CDR3 sequences, 30% recorded once. There are many counts of this clonotype. Its antigen is still unknown. This chain uses TRBV12-3 or TRBV12-4 with TRBJ1-1, with D unresolved. The sample was peripheral blood mononuclear cells (PBMCs), taken when the disease was refractory, from a patient treated with antithyroid drugs. The receptor comes from a female donor with Graves disease. CDR3 sequence: CASSLVQDEAFF. The CDR3 coding sequence is TGTGCCAGCAGTTTAGTCCAGGATGAAGCTTTCTTT.